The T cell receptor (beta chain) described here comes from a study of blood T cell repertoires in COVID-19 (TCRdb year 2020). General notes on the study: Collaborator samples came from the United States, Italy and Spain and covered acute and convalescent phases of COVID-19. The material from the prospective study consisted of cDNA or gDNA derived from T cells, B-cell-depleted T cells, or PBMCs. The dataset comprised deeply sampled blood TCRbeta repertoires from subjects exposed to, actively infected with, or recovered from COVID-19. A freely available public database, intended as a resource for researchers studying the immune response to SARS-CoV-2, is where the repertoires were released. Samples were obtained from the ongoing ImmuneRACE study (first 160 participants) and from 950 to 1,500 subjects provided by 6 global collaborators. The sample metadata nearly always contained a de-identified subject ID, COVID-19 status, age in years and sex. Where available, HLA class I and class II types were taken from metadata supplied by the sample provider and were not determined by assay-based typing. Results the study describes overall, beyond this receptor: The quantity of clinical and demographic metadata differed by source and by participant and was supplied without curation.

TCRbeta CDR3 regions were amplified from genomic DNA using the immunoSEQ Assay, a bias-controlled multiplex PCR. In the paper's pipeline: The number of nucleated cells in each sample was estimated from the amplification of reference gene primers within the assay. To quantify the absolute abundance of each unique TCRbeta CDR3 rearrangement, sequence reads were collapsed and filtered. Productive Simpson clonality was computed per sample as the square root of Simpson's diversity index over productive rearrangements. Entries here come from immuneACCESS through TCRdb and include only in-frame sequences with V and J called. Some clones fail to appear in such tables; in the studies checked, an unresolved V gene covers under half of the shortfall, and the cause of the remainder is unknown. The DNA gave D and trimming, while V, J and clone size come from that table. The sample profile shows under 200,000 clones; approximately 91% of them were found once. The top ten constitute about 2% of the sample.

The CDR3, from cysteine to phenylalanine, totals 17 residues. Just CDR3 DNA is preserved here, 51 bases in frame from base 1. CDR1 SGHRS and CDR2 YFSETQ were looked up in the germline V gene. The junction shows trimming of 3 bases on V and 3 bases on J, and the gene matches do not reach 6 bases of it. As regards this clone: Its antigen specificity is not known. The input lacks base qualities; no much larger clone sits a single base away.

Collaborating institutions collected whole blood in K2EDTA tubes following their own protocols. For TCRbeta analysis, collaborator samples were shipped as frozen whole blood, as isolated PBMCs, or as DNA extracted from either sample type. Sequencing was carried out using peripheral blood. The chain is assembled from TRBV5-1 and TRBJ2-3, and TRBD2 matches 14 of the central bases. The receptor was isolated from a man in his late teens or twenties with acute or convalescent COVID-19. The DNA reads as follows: TGCGCCAGCAGCTCGCCCCGACTAGCGGGGGGGACAGATACGCAGTATTTT. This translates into CASSSPRLAGGTDTQYF.